This T cell receptor (beta chain) is from a study of T cells after yellow fever vaccination. Broader study findings: A small proportion of clonotypes was detected in both the CD4 and CD8 compartments. Although the secondary response was weaker, it peaked faster, at day 5 versus 15. The study re-detected most primary-vaccination clones after the booster (under 97% CD4, around 89% CD8).

Template-switching 5'RACE yielded the TCR cDNA; a universal primer site and UMIs were added in the process. One entry per CDR3 protein results from TCRdb running MiXCR on the 5' RACE reads. The sample lists under 400,000 distinct CDR3 sequences, approximately 10% occurring once. The CDR3 totals 15 residues. Germline V gene sequence: CDR1 MNHEY, CDR2 SMNVEV (reference sequence). V dropped 5 bases and J dropped 1 base, with 12 bases sitting between them. This clonotype has a handful of counts. The antigen is undetermined. V gene TRBV27 combines with J gene TRBJ1-5; D might be TRBD1 (6 bases). Specimen: PBMCs, collected on the day of the first yellow fever vaccination. This TCR was recovered from a man aged 18 to 35 who received the YFV17D yellow fever vaccine. CDR3 sequence reads: CASSLTRGSNQPQHF. The DNA of the CDR3 is TGTGCCAGCAGTCTCACCAGGGGCAGCAATCAGCCCCAGCATTTT.